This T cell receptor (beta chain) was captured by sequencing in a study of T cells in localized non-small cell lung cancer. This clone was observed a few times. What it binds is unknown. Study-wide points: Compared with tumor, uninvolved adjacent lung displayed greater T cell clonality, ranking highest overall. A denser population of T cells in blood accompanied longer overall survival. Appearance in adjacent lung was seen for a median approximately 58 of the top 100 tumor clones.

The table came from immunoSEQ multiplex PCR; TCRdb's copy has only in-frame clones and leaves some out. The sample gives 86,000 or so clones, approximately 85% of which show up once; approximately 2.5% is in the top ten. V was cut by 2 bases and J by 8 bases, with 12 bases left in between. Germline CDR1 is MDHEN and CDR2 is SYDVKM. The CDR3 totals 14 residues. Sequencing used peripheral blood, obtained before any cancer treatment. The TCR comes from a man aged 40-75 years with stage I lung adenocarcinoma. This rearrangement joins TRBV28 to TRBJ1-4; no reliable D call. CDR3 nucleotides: TGTGCCAGCAGTTTACTTGGGAGCGGCGAAAAACTGTTTTTT. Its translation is CASSLLGSGEKLFF.